The clone carrying this T cell receptor beta chain was counted only a few times. This CDR3 is 14 amino acids long. The V end was cut by 1 base, the J end by 2 bases, with 8 bases between. CDR1 is SGHTA, CDR2 FQGNSA, per germline. The data are from a study of human T cells and chemical hapten exposure. Time point here: patch test 3, about 24 weeks after DPC sensitization. Documented treatment: therapeutic diphenylcyclopropenone sensitization with weekly scalp DPC. In the authors' methods: With a range of about 23,224 to 750,000, the median per sample was 95,638 TCRs. One entry per CDR3 protein results from TCRdb running MiXCR on the RACE reads. TCRdb's processing, not the study's, gives the V and J calls here. The table has approximately 160,000 distinct CDR3 sequences, roughly 26% seen once.

This receptor was taken from a woman between 18 and 29 years old with alopecia areata. Some clones in this sample may be carry-over from other donors' samples. The chain employs TRBV7-2 and TRBJ1-1; D is undetermined. The material sequenced was whole blood, taken in connection with sensitization to the hapten diphenylcyclopropenone (DPC). The CDR3 region is CASSLVARNTEAFF. As DNA, the CDR3 is TGTGCCAGCAGCTTAGTTGCCCGAAACACTGAAGCTTTCTTT.